This T cell receptor (beta chain) was profiled in a study of blood T cell repertoires in COVID-19. This table comes from immunoSEQ multiplex PCR, and its TCRdb copy is limited to in-frame clones, with some not included. Of about 150,000 clones listed, approximately 80% are singletons. In germline, CDR1 is MNHEY, CDR2 SVGAGI. This CDR3 region has 16 residues. V lost 0 bases, J lost 5 bases, and 13 bases lay in between. The TCR was taken from an elderly woman with COVID-19, enrolled during active disease. The chain uses TRBV6-5 and TRBJ1-4, with a weak D call TRBD1 (5 bases). Sequencing input: peripheral blood. CDR3 in DNA: TGTGCCAGCAGTTACTCCAGGGCAGTAGAAAATGAAAAACTGTTTTTT. As protein: CASSYSRAVENEKLFF.